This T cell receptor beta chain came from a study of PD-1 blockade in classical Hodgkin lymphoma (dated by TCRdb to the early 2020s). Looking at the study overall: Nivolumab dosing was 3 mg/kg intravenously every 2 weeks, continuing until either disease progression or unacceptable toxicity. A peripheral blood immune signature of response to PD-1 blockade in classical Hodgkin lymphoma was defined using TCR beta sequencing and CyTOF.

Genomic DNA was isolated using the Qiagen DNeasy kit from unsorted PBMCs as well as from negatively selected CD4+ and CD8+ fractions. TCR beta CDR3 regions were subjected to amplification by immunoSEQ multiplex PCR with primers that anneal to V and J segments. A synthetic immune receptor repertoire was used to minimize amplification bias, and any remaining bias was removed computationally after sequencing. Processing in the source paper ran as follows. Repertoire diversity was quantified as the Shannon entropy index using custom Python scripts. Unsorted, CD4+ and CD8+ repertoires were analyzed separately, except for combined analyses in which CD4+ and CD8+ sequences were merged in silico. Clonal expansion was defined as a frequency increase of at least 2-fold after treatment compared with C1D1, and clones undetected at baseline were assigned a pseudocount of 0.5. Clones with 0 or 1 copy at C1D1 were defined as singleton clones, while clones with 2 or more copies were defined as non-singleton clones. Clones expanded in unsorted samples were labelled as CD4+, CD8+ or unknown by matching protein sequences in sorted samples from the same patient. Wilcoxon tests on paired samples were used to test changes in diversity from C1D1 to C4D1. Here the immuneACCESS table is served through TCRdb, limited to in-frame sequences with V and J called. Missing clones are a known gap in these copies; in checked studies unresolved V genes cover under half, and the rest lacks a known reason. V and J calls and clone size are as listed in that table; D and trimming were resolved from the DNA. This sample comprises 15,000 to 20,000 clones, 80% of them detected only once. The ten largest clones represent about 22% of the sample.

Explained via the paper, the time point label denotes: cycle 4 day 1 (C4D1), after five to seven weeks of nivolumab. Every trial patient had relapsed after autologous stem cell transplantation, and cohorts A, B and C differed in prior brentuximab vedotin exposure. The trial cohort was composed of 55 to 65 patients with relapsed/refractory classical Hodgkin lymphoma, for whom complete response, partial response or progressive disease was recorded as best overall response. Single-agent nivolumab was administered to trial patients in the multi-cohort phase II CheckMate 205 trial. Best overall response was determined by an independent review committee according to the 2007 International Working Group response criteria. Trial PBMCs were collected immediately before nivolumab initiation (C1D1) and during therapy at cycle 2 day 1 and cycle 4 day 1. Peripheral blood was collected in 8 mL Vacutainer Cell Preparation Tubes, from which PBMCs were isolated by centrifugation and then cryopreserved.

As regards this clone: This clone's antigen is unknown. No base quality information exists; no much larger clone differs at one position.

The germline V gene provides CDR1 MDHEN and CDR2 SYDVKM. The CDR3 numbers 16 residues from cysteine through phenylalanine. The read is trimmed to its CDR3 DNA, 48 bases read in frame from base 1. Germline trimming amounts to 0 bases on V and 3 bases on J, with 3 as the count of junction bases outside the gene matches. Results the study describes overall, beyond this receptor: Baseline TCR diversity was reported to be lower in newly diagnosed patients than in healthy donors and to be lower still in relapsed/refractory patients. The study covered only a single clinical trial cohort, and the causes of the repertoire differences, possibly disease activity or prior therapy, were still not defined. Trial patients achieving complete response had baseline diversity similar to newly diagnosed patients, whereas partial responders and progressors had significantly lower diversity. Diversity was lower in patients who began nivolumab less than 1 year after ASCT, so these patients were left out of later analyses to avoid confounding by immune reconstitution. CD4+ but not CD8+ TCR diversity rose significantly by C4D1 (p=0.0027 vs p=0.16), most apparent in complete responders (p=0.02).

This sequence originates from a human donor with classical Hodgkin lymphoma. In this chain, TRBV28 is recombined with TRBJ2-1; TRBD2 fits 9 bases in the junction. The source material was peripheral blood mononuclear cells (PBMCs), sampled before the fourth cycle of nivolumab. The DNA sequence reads TGTGCCAGCAGTTTATGGCGGGGGGGCCTCTACAATGAGCAGTTCTTC. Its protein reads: CASSLWRGGLYNEQFF. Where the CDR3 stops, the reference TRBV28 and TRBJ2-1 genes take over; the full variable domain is DVKVTQSSRYLVKRTGEKVFLECVQDMDHENMFWYRQDPGLGLRLIYFSYDVKMKEKGDIPEGYSVSREKKERFSLILESASTNQTSMYLCASSLWRGGLYNEQFFGPGTRLTVL.